Below, one T cell receptor (beta chain) is given with its context. The sample comes from a study of blood T cell repertoires in COVID-19. For the study at large: Acute and convalescent COVID-19 specimens originated in the United States, Italy and Spain. Sample material is recorded as cDNA or gDNA derived from T cells, B-cell-depleted T cells, or PBMCs.

V lost 2 bases to trimming and J lost 1 base; unmatched junction nucleotides: 6. CDR1 SGHTA and CDR2 FQGNSA come from the germline V gene. This CDR3 spans 16 amino acids. The protocol was immunoSEQ multiplex PCR, while the TCRdb copy is restricted to in-frame clones and leaves out a portion. The data show 200,000 or so clones, around 80% seen once. The chain has TRBV7-2 and TRBJ2-5, with TRBD1 identical over 8 bases. The specimen sequenced was peripheral blood. This receptor was identified in a woman of 80 years or more with acute or convalescent COVID-19. In DNA form, the CDR3 reads TGTGCCAGCAGCTTATTTGGGACAGGTCTCCAAGAGACCCAGTACTTC. This encodes CASSLFGTGLQETQYF.